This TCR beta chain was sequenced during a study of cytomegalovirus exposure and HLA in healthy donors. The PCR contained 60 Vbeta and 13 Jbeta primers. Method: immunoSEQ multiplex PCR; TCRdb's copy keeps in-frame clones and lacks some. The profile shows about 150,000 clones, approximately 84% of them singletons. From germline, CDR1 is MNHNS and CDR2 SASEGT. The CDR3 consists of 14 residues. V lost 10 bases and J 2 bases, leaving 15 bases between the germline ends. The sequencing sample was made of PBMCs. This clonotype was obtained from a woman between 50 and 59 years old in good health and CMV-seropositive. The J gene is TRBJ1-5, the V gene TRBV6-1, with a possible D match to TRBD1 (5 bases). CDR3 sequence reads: CATCQGSGNQPQHF. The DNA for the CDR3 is TGTGCCACCTGTCAGGGTTCCGGCAATCAGCCCCAGCATTTT.